What follows is one TCR beta chain and its context. This receptor's antigen is unknown. Per-base quality was not reported, and no clone a single base away is much larger than it. The instrument was an Illumina NovaSeq 6000. Using 5'RACE with constant-segment primers, TCRalpha and TCRbeta cDNA libraries were constructed, with sample barcodes and unique molecular identifiers added in the process. RNA was extracted from every sample with Trizol reagent. Libraries were amplified in two PCR steps, with a second sample barcode and Illumina TruSeq adapters added in the second step. Libraries were sequenced on an Illumina NovaSeq with 2 x 150 bp paired-end reads. Processing in the source paper ran as follows. Demultiplexing of reads and collapsing into UMI-guided consensus sequences were performed with migec v1.2.7. Using mixcr v2.1.11, the UMI consensuses were aligned to TRA and TRB V and J templates and assembled into clonotypes. Expanded or contracted clonotypes were those called significant by both edgeR and NoisET, with noise models trained on biological replicates. edgeR calls used a false discovery rate-adjusted p below 0.01 and a log2 fold-change threshold of 1. As an exploratory analysis of dynamics, max-normalized trajectories of the 1000 most abundant clonotypes were examined with PCA combined with hierarchical clustering. Separately sequenced CD4+ and CD8+ repertoires were used to assign the CD4 or CD8 phenotype of responding clones. In-frame beta chains were kept once TCRdb had trimmed the public reads at Q25 with fastp and called clones with MiXCR. Every distinct CDR3 protein forms one entry, paired with its most common genes and DNA. What appears here as the V and J calls and clone size reflects TCRdb's work, not the paper's. The table for this sample lists 300,000 to 400,000 distinct CDR3 sequences; 25% to 30% of them were counted only once. Of the sample, roughly 12% falls within the top ten clones.

PBMCs were isolated by Ficoll-Paque density gradient centrifugation. The data originate from a study of T-cell memory formation after mild COVID-19 (dated by TCRdb to the early 2020s). Describing the broader study: TCR sequence clusters from the two donors were largely donor specific. T-cell clones expanding and contracting after mild COVID-19 in two donors were tracked by longitudinal TCRalpha and TCRbeta repertoire sequencing. Two young, previously healthy adult volunteers, one female and one male, were included in the cohort. Study-wide conclusions, independent of this receptor: Some responding clones were detected in pre-infection memory, suggesting pre-existing cross-reactive memory T cells joined the SARS-CoV-2 response. Contracting CD4+ clones turned up mainly in the CM and EM memory subsets, whereas EMRA was where CD8+ clones were enriched. The study covered only a couple of mild cases, and larger cohorts including severe cases with pre-infection samples were considered necessary. Whether the second-wave clones peaking on day 37 were SARS-CoV-2 specific was not confirmed. Clones that contracted from day 15 to 85 showed balanced CD4/CD8 phenotypes, whereas a second wave of clones that expanded from day 15 to 37 leaned towards CD4+.

For CDR1 and CDR2, the germline V gene lists SQVTM and ANQGSEA. The CDR3 covers 13 residues, taking in both the cysteine and the phenylalanine. Only CDR3 DNA remains: 39 bases, in frame from the first base. Trimming at the junction amounts to 7 bases on V and 5 bases on J, and the germline ends lie 17 bases apart. The TCR originated in an adult woman who had mild COVID-19 (a few samples of this study predate the infection). The sample titles of this study are shuffled in the database, so cell type and time point are left out; the donor was told from shared clones. The chain is encoded by TRBV29-1 joined to TRBJ2-5, and possibly TRBD2, on 6 matching bases. Sequenced input: PBMCs or a T cell subset sorted from them (not recorded which). The sequenced DNA is TGCAGCGCCGCGGGACGGACCAAGGAGACCCAGTACTTC. Its translation reads: CSAAGRTKETQYF.